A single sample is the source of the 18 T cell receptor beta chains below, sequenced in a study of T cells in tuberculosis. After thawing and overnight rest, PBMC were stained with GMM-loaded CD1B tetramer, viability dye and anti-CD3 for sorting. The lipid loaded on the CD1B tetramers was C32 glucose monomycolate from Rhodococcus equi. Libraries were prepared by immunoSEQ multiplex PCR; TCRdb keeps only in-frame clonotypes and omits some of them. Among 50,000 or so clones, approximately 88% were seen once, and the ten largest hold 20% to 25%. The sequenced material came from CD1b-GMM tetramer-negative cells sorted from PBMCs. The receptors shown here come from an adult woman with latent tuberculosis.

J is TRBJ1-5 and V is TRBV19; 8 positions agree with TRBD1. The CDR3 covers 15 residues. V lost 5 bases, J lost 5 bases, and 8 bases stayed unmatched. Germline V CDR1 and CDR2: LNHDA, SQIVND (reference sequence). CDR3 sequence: CASSPGTGHYQPQHF. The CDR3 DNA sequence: TGTGCCAGTAGTCCCGGGACAGGACATTATCAGCCCCAGCATTTT.

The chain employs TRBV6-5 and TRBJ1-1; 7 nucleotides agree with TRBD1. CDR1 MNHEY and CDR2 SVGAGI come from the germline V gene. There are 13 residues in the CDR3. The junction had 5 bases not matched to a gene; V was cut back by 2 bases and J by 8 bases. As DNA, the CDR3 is TGTGCCAGCAGTTACGGGCAGGGGGTAGAAGCTTTCTTT. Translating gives CASSYGQGVEAFF.

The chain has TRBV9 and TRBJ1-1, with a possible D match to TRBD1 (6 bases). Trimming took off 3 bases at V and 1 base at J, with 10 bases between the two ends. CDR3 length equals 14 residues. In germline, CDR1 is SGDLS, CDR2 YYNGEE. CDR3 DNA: TGTGCCAGCAGCGCACAGGGCAGGAACACTGAAGCTTTCTTT. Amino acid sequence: CASSAQGRNTEAFF.

CDR3 region: CAWTSIGGAQDTQYF. In nucleotides, the CDR3 is TGTGCCTGGACCAGTATCGGGGGGGCCCAAGATACGCAGTATTTT. V is TRBV30 and J is TRBJ2-3; 8 nucleotides match TRBD2. CDR3 length: 15 residues. Germline V lookup: CDR1 GTSNPN, CDR2 SVGIG (reference sequence). The trim removed 4 bases at V and 5 bases at J, leaving 11 bases unmatched.

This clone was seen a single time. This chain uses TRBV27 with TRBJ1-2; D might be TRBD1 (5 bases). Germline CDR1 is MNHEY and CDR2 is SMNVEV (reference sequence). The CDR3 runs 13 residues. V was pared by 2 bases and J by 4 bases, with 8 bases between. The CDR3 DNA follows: TGTGCCAGCAGTTTAAGGGGTCTCTATGGCTACACCTTC. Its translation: CASSLRGLYGYTF.

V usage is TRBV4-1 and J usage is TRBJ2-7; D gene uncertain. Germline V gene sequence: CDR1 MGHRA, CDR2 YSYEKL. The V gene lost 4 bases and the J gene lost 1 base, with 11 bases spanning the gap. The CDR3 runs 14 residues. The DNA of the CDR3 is TGCGCCAGCAGCCTAGACATTGAGTCCTACGAGCAGTACTTC. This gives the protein CASSLDIESYEQYF.

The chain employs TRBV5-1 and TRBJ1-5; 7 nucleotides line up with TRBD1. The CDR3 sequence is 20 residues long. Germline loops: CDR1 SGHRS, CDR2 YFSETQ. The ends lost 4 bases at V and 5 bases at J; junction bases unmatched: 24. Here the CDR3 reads CASSQNPLGTGEFYDQPQHF. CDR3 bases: TGCGCCAGCAGCCAAAACCCCCTCGGCACAGGGGAATTTTATGATCAGCCCCAGCATTTT.

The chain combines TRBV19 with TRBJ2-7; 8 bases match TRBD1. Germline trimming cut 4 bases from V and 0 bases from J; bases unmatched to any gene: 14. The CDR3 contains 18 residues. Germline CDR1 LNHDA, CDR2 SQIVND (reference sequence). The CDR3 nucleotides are TGTGCCAGTAGTAGGTCAGTGAGGGGGACAGGTGACTCCTACGAGCAGTACTTC. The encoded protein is CASSRSVRGTGDSYEQYF.

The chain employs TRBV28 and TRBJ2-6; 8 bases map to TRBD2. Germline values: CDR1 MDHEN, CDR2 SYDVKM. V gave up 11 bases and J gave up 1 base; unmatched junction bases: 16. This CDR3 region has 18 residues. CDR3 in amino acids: CASTERAGGTSGANVLTF. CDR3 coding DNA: TGTGCCTCAACTGAGAGGGCGGGGGGTACTTCTGGGGCCAACGTCCTGACTTTC.

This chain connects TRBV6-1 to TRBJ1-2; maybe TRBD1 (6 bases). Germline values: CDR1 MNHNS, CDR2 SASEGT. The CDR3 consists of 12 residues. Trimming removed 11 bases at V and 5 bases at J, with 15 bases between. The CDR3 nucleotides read TGTGCCGGCCGACAGGACCCTTATGGCTACACCTTC. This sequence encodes CAGRQDPYGYTF.

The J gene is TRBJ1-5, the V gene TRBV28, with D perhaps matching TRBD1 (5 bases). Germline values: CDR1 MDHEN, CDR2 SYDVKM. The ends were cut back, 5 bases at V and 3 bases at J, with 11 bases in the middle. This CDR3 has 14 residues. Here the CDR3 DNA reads TGTGCCAGCAGTCTGACAGATTTCAATCAGCCCCAGCATTTT. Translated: CASSLTDFNQPQHF.

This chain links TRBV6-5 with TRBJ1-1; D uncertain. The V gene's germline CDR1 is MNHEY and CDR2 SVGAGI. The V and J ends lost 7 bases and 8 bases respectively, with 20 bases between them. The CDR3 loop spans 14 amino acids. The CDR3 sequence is CASNEAGREPEAFF. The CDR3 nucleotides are TGTGCCAGCAACGAGGCCGGGAGGGAGCCAGAAGCTTTCTTT.

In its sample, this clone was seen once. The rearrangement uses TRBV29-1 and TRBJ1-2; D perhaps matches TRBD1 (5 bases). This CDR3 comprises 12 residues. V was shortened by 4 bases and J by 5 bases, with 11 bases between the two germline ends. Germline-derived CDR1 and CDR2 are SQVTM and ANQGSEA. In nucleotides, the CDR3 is TGCAGCGTTGTTGAGGGGAGGTATGGCTACACCTTC. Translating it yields CSVVEGRYGYTF.

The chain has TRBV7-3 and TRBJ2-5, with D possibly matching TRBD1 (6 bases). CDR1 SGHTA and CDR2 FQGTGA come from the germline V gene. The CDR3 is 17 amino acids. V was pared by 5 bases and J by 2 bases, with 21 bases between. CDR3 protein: CASSPSGQLVGQETQYF. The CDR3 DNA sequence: TGTGCCAGCAGCCCCTCGGGACAACTTGTGGGACAAGAGACCCAGTACTTC.

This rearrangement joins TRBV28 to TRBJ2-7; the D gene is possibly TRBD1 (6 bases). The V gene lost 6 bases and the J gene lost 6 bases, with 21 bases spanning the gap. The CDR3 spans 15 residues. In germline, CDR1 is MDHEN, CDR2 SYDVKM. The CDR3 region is CASRLRTAGGSEQYF. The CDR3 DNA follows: TGTGCCAGCAGGCTTCGGACAGCCGGAGGTAGCGAGCAGTACTTC.

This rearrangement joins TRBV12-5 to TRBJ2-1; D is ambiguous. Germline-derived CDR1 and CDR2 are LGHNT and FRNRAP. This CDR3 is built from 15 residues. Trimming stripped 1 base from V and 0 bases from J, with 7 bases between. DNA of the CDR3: TGTGCTAGTGGTTTGGGTGGCAGCTCCTACAATGAGCAGTTCTTC. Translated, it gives CASGLGGSSYNEQFF.

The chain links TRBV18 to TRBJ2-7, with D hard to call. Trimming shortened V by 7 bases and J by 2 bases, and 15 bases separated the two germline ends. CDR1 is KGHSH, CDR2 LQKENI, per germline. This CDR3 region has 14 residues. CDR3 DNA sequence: TGTGCCAGCTGCTCTTCTGCATCGGCCTACGAGCAGTACTTC. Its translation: CASCSSASAYEQYF. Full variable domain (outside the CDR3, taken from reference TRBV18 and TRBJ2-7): NAGVMQNPRHLVRRRGQEARLRCSPMKGHSHVYWYRQLPEEGLKFMVYLQKENIIDESGMPKERFSAEFPKEGPSILRIQQVVRGDSAAYFCASCSSASAYEQYFGPGTRLTVT.

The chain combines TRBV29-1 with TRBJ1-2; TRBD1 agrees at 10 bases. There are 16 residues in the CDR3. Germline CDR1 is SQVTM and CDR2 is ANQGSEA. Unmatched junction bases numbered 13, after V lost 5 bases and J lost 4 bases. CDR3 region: CSVQYFQGQGFYGYTF. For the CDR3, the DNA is TGCAGCGTTCAATACTTCCAGGGACAGGGGTTCTATGGCTACACCTTC.